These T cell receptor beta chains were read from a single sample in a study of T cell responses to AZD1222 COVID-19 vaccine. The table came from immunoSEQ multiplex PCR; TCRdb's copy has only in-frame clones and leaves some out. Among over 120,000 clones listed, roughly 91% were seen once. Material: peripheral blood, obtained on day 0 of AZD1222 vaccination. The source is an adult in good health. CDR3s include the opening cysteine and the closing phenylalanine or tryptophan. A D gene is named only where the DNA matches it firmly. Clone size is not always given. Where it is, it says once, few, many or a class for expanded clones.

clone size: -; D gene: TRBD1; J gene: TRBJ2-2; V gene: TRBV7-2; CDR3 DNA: TGTGCCAGCAGCCCCATCGGGACAGACACCGGGGAGCTGTTTTTT; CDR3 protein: CASSPIGTDTGELFF
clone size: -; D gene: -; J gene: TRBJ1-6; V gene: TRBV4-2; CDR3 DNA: TGTGCCAGCAGCCAAGATAGGCAAAGAAATTCACCCCTCCACTTT; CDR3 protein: CASSQDRQRNSPLHF
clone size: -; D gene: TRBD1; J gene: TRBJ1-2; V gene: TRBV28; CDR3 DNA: TGTGCCAGCGGGCCGCCGGGACAGCGCAGTTATGGCTACACCTTC; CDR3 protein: CASGPPGQRSYGYTF
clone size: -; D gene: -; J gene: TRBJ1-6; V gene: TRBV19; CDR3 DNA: TGTGCCAGTAGTGTACGACAAGGGATTGCTTCACCCCTCCACTTT; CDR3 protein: CASSVRQGIASPLHF
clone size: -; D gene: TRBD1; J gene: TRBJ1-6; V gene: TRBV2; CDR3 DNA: TGTGCCAGCAGTGAAGCGCAGGGGGTGGATTCACCCCTCCACTTT; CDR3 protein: CASSEAQGVDSPLHF
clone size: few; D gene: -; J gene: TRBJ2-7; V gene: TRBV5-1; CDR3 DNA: TGCGCCAGCAGCTTTGGAGCCGGGACAAATTCCTACGAGCAGTACTTC; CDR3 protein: CASSFGAGTNSYEQYF
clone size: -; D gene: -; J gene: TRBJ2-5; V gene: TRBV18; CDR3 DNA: TGTGCCAGCTCACTCGACTTGGGCCAAGAGACCCAGTACTTC; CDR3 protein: CASSLDLGQETQYF
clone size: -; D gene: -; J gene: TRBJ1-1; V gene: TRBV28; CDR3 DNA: TGTGCCAGCAGTTTCTATGATTGGGGGGCGCTGAGGGCTTTCTTT; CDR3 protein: CASSFYDWGALRAFF
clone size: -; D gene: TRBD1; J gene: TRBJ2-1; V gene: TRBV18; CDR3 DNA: TGTGCCAGCTCACCACAGGGGGCATACAATGAGCAGTTCTTC; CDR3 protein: CASSPQGAYNEQFF
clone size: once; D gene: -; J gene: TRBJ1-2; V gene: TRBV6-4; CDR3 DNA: TGTGCCAGCAGTGCCTCCCCGGACGGTTATGGCTACACCTTC; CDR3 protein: CASSASPDGYGYTF
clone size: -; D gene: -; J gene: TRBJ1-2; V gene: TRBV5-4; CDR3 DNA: TGTGCCAGCGGGCTCGATCCCTATGGCTACACCTTC; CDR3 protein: CASGLDPYGYTF
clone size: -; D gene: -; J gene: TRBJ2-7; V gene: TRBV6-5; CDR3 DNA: TGTGCCAGCAGTCCCAATGTGGGGGGCTCCTACGAGCAGTACTTC; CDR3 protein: CASSPNVGGSYEQYF
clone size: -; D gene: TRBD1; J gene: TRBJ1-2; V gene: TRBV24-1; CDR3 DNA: TGTGCCACCAGTGGGGACAGACAAGCTAACTATGGCTACACCTTC; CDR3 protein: CATSGDRQANYGYTF
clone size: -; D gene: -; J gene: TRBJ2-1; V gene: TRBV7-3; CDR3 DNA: TGTGCCAGCAGCTTAAGCGGGCGGCGCTACAATGAGCAGTTCTTC; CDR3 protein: CASSLSGRRYNEQFF
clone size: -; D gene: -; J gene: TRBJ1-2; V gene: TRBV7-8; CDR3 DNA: TGTGCCAGCAGCTTAGAAGCAGGGAATGGCTACACCTTC; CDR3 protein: CASSLEAGNGYTF
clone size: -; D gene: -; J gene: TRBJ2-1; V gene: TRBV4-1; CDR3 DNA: TGCGCCAGCAGCCACGGTAGGGGGGACCCCCTTTACAATGAGCAGTTCTTC; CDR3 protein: CASSHGRGDPLYNEQFF
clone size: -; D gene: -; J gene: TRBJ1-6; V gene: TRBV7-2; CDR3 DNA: TGTGCCAGCAGCTTTAGCAGTGGCAGCTATAATTCACCCCTCCACTTT; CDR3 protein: CASSFSSGSYNSPLHF
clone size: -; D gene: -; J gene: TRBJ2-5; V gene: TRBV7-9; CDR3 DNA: TGTGCCAGCAGCTTAAATTTGGGCCTAGTTGGGACCCAGTACTTC; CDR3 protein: CASSLNLGLVGTQYF
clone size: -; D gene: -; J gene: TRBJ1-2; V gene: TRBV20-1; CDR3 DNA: TGCAGTGCTAGTATGGACGCATCTTCCTCTTATGGCTACACCTTC; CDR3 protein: CSASMDASSSYGYTF
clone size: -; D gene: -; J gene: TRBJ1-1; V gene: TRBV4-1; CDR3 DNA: TGCGCCAGCAGCCAAGATCGGAACACTGAAGCTTTCTTT; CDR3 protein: CASSQDRNTEAFF
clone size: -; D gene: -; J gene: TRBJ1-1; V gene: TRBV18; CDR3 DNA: TGTGCCAGCTCACCCTCTATCCCATTCGGCGGAGGGAACACTGAAGCTTTCTTT; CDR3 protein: CASSPSIPFGGGNTEAFF
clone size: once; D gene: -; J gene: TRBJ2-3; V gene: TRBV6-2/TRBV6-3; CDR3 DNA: TGTGCCAGCAGTTACTCGATCGGGGGAGACACAGATACGCAGTATTTT; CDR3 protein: CASSYSIGGDTDTQYF
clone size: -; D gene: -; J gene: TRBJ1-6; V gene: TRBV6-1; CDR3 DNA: TGTGCCAGCAGTGAATTTGGTTTCGCGGCTCCCTACGCCCTCCACTTT; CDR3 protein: CASSEFGFAAPYALHF
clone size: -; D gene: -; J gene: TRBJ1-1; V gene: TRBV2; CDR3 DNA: TGTGCCAGCAGTGAAAAGCGGGCTGAAGCTTTCTTT; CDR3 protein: CASSEKRAEAFF
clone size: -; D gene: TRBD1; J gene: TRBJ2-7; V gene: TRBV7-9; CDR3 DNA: TGTGCCAGCAGCCCCACCACGGGACAGGAGTACTACGAGCAGTACTTC; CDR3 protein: CASSPTTGQEYYEQYF
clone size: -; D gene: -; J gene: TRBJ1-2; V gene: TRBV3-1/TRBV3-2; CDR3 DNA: TGTGCCAGCAGCCACGGATCGGCGGGGAACTATGGCTACACCTTC; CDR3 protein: CASSHGSAGNYGYTF
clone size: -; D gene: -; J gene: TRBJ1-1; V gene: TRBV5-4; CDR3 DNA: TGTGCCAGCAGCCCACGAACAGGGAATGCGAACACTGAAGCTTTCTTT; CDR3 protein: CASSPRTGNANTEAFF
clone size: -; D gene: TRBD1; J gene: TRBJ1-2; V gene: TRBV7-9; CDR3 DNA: TGTGCCAGCACCCCTGGGACAGGGCTTGGCTACACCTTC; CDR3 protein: CASTPGTGLGYTF
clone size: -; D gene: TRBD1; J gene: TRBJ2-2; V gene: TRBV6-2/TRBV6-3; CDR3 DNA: TGTGCCAGCAGTTACTCGCCGGGACAGGGCACCGGGGAGCTGTTTTTT; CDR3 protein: CASSYSPGQGTGELFF
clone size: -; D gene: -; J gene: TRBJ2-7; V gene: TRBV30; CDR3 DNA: TGTGCCTGGAGTACCGATCGAGGAGACCCACGCGCCTACGAGCAGTACTTC; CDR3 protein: CAWSTDRGDPRAYEQYF
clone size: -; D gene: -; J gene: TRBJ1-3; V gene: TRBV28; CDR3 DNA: TGTGCCACTTCTACGCCTGGAAACACCATATATTTT; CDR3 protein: CATSTPGNTIYF
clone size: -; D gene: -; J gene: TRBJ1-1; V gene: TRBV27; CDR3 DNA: TGTGCCAGCAGTTCCGAATCCACAGTGGTCGACACTGAAGCTTTCTTT; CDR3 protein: CASSSESTVVDTEAFF
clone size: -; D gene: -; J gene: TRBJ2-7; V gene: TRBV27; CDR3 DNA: TGTGCCAGCAGTTACAGGGCGGGTTACGAGCAGTACTTC; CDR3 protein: CASSYRAGYEQYF
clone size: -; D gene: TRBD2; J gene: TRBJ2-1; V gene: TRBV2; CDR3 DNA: TGTGCCAGCAGTGAATGGGCGGGGGTAGACAATGAGCAGTTCTTC; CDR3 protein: CASSEWAGVDNEQFF
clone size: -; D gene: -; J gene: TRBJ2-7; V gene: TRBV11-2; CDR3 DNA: TGTGCCAGCAGCCTGGGGGGTTGGGAGCAGTACTTC; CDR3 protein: CASSLGGWEQYF
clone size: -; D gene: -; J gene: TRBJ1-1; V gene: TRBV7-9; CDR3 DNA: TGTGCCAGCAGCTTAGATCTGGGGGACACTGAAGCTTTCTTT; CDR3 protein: CASSLDLGDTEAFF
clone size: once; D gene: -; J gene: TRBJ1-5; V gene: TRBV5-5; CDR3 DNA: TGTGCCAGCAGCTGGGGAAGGGGGGCTCAGCCCCAGCATTTT; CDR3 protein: CASSWGRGAQPQHF
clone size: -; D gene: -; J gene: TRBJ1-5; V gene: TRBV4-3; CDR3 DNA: TGCGCCAGCAGCCGTAACATGGGACAAAATCAGCCCCAGCATTTT; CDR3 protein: CASSRNMGQNQPQHF
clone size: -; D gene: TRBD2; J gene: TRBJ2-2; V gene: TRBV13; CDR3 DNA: TGTGCCAGCAGCATCCTGACTAGCGGGGCTGGGGAGCTGTTTTTT; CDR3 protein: CASSILTSGAGELFF
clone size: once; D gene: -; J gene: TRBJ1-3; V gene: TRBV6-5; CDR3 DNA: TGTGCCAGTAAACAGGGAAGAGGAAACACCATATATTTT; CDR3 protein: CASKQGRGNTIYF
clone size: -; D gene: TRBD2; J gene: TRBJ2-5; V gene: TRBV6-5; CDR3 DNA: TGTGCCAGCAGTCCTAGCGGGGGGCCGCGGGAGACCCAGTACTTC; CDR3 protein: CASSPSGGPRETQYF
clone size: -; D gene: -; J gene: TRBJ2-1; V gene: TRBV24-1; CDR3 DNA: TGTGCCACCAGTGATACATCGGGCGTCCGGAGGTATGGTGAGCAGTTCTTC; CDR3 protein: CATSDTSGVRRYGEQFF
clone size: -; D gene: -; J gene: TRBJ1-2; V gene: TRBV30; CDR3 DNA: TGTGCCTGGAGTCGGGGGGGCGCGGATGGCTACACCTTC; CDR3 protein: CAWSRGGADGYTF
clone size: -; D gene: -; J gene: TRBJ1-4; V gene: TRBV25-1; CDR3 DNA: TGTGCCAGCAGTGAAACCCTTCTATACCGAAGTGAAAAACTGTTTTTT; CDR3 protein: CASSETLLYRSEKLFF